One TCR beta chain is described in this entry. Antigen specificity is unknown. These data belong to a study of T cell responses to AZD1222 COVID-19 vaccine. Study details: Second-dose intervals of approximately 4 or approximately 12 weeks were pooled.

Libraries were prepared by immunoSEQ multiplex PCR; TCRdb keeps only in-frame clonotypes and omits some of them. Altogether tens of thousands of clones are present, less than 90% being singletons, with the ten largest covering around 16%. This CDR3 is built from 13 residues. Germline CDR1 and CDR2: SNHLY and FYNNEI. V trimming: 7 bases; J trimming: 7 bases; junction bases outside the gene matches: 6. Study-wide results and caveats: Donors, mostly white British, included more females; clonal diversity was possibly underestimated.

The chain links TRBV2 to TRBJ2-1; 8 bases agree with TRBD1. The receptor's source is an adult in good health. Material: peripheral blood, obtained on day 0 of AZD1222 vaccination. The CDR3, as DNA: TGTGCCAGCATGAAGAACAGGGGGAATGAGCAGTTCTTC. Amino acids: CASMKNRGNEQFF.